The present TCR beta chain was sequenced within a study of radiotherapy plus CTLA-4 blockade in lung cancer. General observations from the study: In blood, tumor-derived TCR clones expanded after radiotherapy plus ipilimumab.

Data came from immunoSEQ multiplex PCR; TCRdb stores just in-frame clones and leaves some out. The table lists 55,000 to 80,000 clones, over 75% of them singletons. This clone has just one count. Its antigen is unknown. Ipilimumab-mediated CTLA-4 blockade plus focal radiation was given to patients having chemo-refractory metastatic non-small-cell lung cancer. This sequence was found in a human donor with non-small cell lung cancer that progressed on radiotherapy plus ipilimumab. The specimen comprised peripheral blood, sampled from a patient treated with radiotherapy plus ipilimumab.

CDR3 protein: CASSTKAGNSYEQYF. CDR3 bases: TGTGCCAGCAGCACGAAAGCGGGGAACTCCTACGAGCAGTACTTC. This sequence joins TRBV7-3 and TRBJ2-7; 7 nucleotides align to TRBD2. J was trimmed by 0 bases and V by 5 bases; bases with no gene match: 7. This CDR3 is 15 amino acids long. Germline V lookup: CDR1 SGHTA, CDR2 FQGTGA.